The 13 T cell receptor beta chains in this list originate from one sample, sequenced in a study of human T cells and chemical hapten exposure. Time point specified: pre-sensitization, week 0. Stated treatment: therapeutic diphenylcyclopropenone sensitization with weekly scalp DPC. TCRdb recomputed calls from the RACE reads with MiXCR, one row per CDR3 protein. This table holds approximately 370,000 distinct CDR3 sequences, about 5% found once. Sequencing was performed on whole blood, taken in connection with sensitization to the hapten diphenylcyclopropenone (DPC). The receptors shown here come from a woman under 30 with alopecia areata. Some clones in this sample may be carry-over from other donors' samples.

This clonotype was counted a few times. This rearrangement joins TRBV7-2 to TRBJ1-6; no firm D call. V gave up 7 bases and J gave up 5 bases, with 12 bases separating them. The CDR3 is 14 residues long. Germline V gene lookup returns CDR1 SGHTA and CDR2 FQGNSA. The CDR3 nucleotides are TGTGCCAGCAATTCGGGGTACGATAATTCACCCCTCCACTTT. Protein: CASNSGYDNSPLHF.

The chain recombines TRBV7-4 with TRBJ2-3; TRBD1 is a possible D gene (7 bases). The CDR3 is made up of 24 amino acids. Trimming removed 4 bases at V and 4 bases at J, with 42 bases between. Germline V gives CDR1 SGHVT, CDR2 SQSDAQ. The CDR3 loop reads CASSSIRDSLKGSGGGCRADTQYF. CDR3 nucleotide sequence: TGTGCCAGCAGCTCGATCCGGGACAGCCTAAAGGGCAGCGGAGGGGGGTGTCGGGCAGATACGCAGTATTTT. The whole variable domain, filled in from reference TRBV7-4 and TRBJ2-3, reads GAGVSQSPRYKVAKRGRDVALRCDSISGHVTLYWYRQTLGQGSEVLTYSQSDAQRDKSGRPSGRFSAERPERSVSTLKIQRTEQGDSAVYLCASSSIRDSLKGSGGGCRADTQYFGPGTRLTVL.

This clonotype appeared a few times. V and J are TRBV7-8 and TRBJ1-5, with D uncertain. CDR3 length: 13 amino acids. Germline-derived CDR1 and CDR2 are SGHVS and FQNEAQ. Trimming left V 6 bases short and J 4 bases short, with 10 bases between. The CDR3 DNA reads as TGTGCCAGCAGAGCCGATCTTAATCAGCCCCAGCATTTT. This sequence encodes CASRADLNQPQHF.

CDR3: CASSPMDRNTGELFF. As DNA, the CDR3 is TGTGCCAGCTCACCGATGGACAGGAACACCGGGGAGCTGTTTTTT. The chain is built from TRBV18 and TRBJ2-2, with a tentative D call TRBD1 (6 bases). Germline assignment: CDR1 KGHSH and CDR2 LQKENI. CDR3 length equals 15 residues. Trimming left V 3 bases short and J 1 base short, with 9 bases between.

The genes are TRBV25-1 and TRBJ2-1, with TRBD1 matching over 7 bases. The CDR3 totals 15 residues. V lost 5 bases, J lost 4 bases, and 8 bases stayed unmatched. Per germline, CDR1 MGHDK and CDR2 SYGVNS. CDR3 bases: TGTGCCAGCAGTTGGGGACAGTCGATTTACAATGAGCAGTTCTTC. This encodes CASSWGQSIYNEQFF.

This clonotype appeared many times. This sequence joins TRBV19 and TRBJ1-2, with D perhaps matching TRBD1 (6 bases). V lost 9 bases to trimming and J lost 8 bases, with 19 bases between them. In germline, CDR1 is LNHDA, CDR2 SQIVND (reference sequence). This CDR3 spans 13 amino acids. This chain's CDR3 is CASQYRESEGYTF. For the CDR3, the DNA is TGTGCCAGCCAATACAGGGAGTCGGAGGGCTACACCTTC.

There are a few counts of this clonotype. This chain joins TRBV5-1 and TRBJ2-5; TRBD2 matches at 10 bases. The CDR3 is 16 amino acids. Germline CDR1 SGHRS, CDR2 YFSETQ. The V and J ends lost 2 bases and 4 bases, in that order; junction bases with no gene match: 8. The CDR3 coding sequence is TGCGCCAGCAGCTTTATAGCGGGGGGCCAACGAGAGACCCAGTACTTC. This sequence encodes CASSFIAGGQRETQYF.

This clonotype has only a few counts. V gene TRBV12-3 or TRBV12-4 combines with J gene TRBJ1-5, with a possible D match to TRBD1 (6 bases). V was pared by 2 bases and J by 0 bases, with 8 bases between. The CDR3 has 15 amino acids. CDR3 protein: CASSLRGNSNQPQHF. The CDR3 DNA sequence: TGTGCCAGCAGTTTAAGGGGGAATAGCAATCAGCCCCAGCATTTT.

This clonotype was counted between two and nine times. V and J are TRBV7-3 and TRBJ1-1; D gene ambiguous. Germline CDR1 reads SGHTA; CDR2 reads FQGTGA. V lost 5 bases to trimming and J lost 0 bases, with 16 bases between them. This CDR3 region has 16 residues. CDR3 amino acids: CASSPQGQSLNTEAFF. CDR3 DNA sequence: TGTGCCAGCAGCCCACAAGGGCAGAGTTTGAACACTGAAGCTTTCTTT.

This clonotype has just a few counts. The CDR3 loop reads CASSQSGTVTYNEQFF. The CDR3 nucleotides read TGTGCCAGCAGCCAATCCGGGACAGTTACCTACAATGAGCAGTTCTTC. The V call is TRBV3-1, the J call TRBJ2-1; 7 positions agree with TRBD1. The CDR3 runs 16 residues. V trimming: 2 bases; J trimming: 2 bases; junction bases outside the gene matches: 6. CDR1 is LGHDT and CDR2 is YNNKEL in the germline V gene (reference sequence).

CDR3: CASVPEGQEQYF. The CDR3 DNA reads as TGTGCCAGCGTGCCGGAGGGACAGGAGCAGTACTTC. V usage is TRBV7-9 and J usage is TRBJ2-7; possible D gene TRBD1, 7 bases. V was shortened by 8 bases and J by 7 bases, with 15 bases between the two germline ends. Germline CDR1 is SEHNR and CDR2 is FQNEAQ (reference sequence). CDR3 length: 12 amino acids.

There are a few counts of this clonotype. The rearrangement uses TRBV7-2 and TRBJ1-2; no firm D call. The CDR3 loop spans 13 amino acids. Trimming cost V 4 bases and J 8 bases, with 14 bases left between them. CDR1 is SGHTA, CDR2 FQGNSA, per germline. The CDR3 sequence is CASSSHVVSGYTF. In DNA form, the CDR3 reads TGTGCCAGCAGCTCACATGTAGTGTCAGGCTACACCTTC.

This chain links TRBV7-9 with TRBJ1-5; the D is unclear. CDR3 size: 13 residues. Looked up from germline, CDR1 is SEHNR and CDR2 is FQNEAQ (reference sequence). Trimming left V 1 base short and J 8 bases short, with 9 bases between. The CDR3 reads CASSLGLGEPQHF. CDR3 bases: TGTGCCAGCAGCTTAGGGTTGGGTGAGCCCCAGCATTTT.